These T cell receptor beta chains were read from a single sample in a study of OX40 agonist ivuxolimab in advanced cancers. Clones were sequenced by immunoSEQ multiplex PCR, and TCRdb holds only the in-frame ones, with some missing. This table has under 45,000 clones, about 82% appearing once. This specimen was CD4+ or CD8+ T cells sorted from blood, taken in a trial of the OX40 agonist ivuxolimab. These receptors all come from an adult with an advanced solid tumor such as melanoma, head and neck, liver or kidney cancer. CDR3s include the opening cysteine and the closing phenylalanine or tryptophan. The D gene is left open where the match is weak. Size is stated for part of the rows, as once, few or many counts, or as a class when the clone is expanded.

size | D | J | V | DNA | CDR3
NA | TRBD1 | TRBJ2-7 | TRBV15 | TGTGCCACCAGCAGAGGACTGGACAGGCCTAGGGGCTACGAGCAGTACTTC | CATSRGLDRPRGYEQYF
NA | TRBD1 | TRBJ1-5 | TRBV19 | TGTGCCAGTAAGGACAGGGGCACTCAGCCCCAGCATTTT | CASKDRGTQPQHF
NA | NA | TRBJ1-5 | TRBV7-2 | TGTGCCAGCAGCTTATACGGTATAATAGGGGATGATCAGCCCCAGCATTTT | CASSLYGIIGDDQPQHF
NA | NA | TRBJ2-7 | TRBV4-1 | TGCGCCAGCAGCCAAACCGGGACCCCCTACGAGCAGTACTTC | CASSQTGTPYEQYF
NA | TRBD1 | TRBJ1-4 | TRBV19 | TGTGCCAGTAGCGACAGGGCCCCCGCGGAACTGTTTTTT | CASSDRAPAELFF
NA | NA | TRBJ2-7 | TRBV6-5 | TGTGCCACCATAGCGGAAAGCCCCTACGAGCAGTACTTC | CATIAESPYEQYF
NA | NA | TRBJ1-1 | TRBV28 | TGTGCCAGCGCCCCCCCAGGGAGCCGAATGAACACTGAAGCTTTCTTT | CASAPPGSRMNTEAFF
NA | TRBD2 | TRBJ2-3 | TRBV18 | TGTGCCAGCTCAGATGGACTAGCGGGAGACACAGATACGCAGTATTTT | CASSDGLAGDTDTQYF
NA | TRBD2 | TRBJ2-3 | TRBV2 | TGTGCCACAAGACTAGCGGGAAACACAGATACGCAGTATTTT | CATRLAGNTDTQYF
few | NA | TRBJ2-7 | TRBV2 | TGTGCCAGCAGTGAAGGACTTCCATCCGGGCAGTACTTC | CASSEGLPSGQYF
NA | NA | TRBJ2-7 | TRBV7-9 | TGTGCCAGCAGCTTTGACAGGGGACTAACCTACGAGCAGTACTTC | CASSFDRGLTYEQYF
NA | NA | TRBJ1-1 | TRBV18 | TGTGCCAGCTCACCGGGTCTTAGGGTACGAGAAGCTTTCTTT | CASSPGLRVREAFF
NA | NA | TRBJ1-4 | TRBV5-5 | TGTGCCAGCAGCTTGTCGGTTGAAAAACTGTTTTTT | CASSLSVEKLFF
NA | NA | TRBJ2-3 | TRBV14 | TGTGCCAGCAGCCAAGCAGATACGCAGTATTTT | CASSQADTQYF
NA | TRBD2 | TRBJ2-7 | TRBV6-1 | TGTGCCAGCGCCCCACTAGCGGACTCCTACGAGCAGTACTTC | CASAPLADSYEQYF
once | NA | TRBJ1-2 | TRBV5-1 | TGCGCCAGCAGCTCCGGGGGGGGCGTGCGTGGCTACACCTTC | CASSSGGGVRGYTF
few | TRBD2 | TRBJ2-3 | TRBV5-1 | TGCGCCAGCAGCTTGGATGGGACCCTAGCGGGGGTTCCCACAGATACGCAGTATTTT | CASSLDGTLAGVPTDTQYF
NA | NA | TRBJ1-3 | TRBV19 | TGTGCCAGTAGTAGCACAGGAAACACCATATATTTT | CASSSTGNTIYF
NA | NA | TRBJ1-1 | TRBV6-5 | TGTGCCAGCAGTCCTCGGGTCAAAGGGAACACTGAAGCTTTCTTT | CASSPRVKGNTEAFF
NA | NA | TRBJ1-4 | TRBV9 | TGTGCCAGCAGCCCTGGGCGATTTGCAACTAATGAAAAACTGTTTTTT | CASSPGRFATNEKLFF
NA | NA | TRBJ2-1 | TRBV11-2 | TGTGCCAGCAGCTTACGAAGAAACAATGAGCAGTTCTTC | CASSLRRNNEQFF
NA | NA | TRBJ1-6 | TRBV6-6 | TGTGCCAGCAGTAGGACAGTCTATAATTCACCCCTCCACTTT | CASSRTVYNSPLHF
NA | NA | TRBJ2-3 | TRBV28 | TGTGCCAGCAGTCACCGACAGGGACTAGGCACAGATACGCAGTATTTT | CASSHRQGLGTDTQYF
few | NA | TRBJ1-6 | TRBV19 | TGTGCCAGTAAGACCGAGAATTCACCCCTCCACTTT | CASKTENSPLHF
NA | NA | TRBJ2-5 | TRBV5-1 | TGCGCCAGCAGCTTGGGGCAGGGGCACTACCAAGAGACCCAGTACTTC | CASSLGQGHYQETQYF
once | NA | TRBJ1-1 | TRBV5-6 | TGTGCCAGCAGCTTAGACTGGACAGCGAACACTGAAGCTTTCTTT | CASSLDWTANTEAFF
NA | NA | TRBJ2-7 | TRBV7-2 | TGTGCCAGCAGCTCCCCCAATGGCTACGAGCAGTACTTC | CASSSPNGYEQYF
NA | TRBD1 | TRBJ1-4 | TRBV29-1 | TGCAGCGTTAAATCGGGACAGGGAAATGAAAAACTGTTTTTT | CSVKSGQGNEKLFF
NA | NA | TRBJ2-5 | TRBV7-9 | TGTGCCAGCAGCCATAAGGATGGGGGCCGCGAGACCCAGTACTTC | CASSHKDGGRETQYF
few | TRBD1 | TRBJ2-7 | TRBV9 | TGTGCCAGCAGCGTAGAGGAGACAGGGGGCCGCGAGCAGTACTTC | CASSVEETGGREQYF
NA | NA | TRBJ2-5 | TRBV5-4 | TGTGCCAGCAGCCACCGGGACACCAAAGAGACCCAGTACTTC | CASSHRDTKETQYF
NA | TRBD1 | TRBJ2-5 | TRBV6-1 | TGTGCCAGCACCCGAGGACAGGGTTCGGCCCAGTACTTC | CASTRGQGSAQYF
few | NA | TRBJ1-5 | TRBV6-5 | TGTGCCAGCAGTTACTTTGGGATCGGAGGTCAGCCCCAGCATTTT | CASSYFGIGGQPQHF
NA | NA | TRBJ1-1 | TRBV5-1 | TGCGCCAGCAGCTTGGGGACAAGGGTGGACACTGAAGCTTTCTTT | CASSLGTRVDTEAFF
NA | TRBD1 | TRBJ2-7 | TRBV7-1 | TGTGCCAGCAGCTTCTTCGGACAGGGGGCTTCCTACGAGCAGTACTTC | CASSFFGQGASYEQYF
NA | NA | TRBJ2-1 | TRBV27 | TGTGCCAGCAGTTTATCCAGCGTGATCTACAATGAGCAGTTCTTC | CASSLSSVIYNEQFF
NA | NA | TRBJ2-5 | TRBV11-2 | TGTGCCAGCAGCTTAGATCGAAGAGAGACCCAGTACTTC | CASSLDRRETQYF
once | TRBD2 | TRBJ2-5 | TRBV7-3 | TGTGCCAGCAGCCCGGGACTAGGGGTTCAGGAGACCCAGTACTTC | CASSPGLGVQETQYF
NA | NA | TRBJ2-2 | TRBV7-3 | TGTGCCAGCAGCTTTACGCGGTCGAACACCGGGGAGCTGTTTTTT | CASSFTRSNTGELFF
NA | NA | TRBJ2-3 | TRBV7-3 | TGTGCCAGCAGCGAGGGGATTGAAGATACGCAGTATTTT | CASSEGIEDTQYF
NA | TRBD2 | TRBJ2-1 | TRBV11-2 | TGTGCCAGCAGCCAGGGGACTAGCGGGAACGCCTACAATGAGCAGTTCTTC | CASSQGTSGNAYNEQFF